This passage covers 6 T cell receptor beta chains from one sample sequenced in a study of blood T cell repertoires in COVID-19. Clones were sequenced by immunoSEQ multiplex PCR, and TCRdb holds only the in-frame ones, with some missing. The table records roughly 80,000 clones, roughly four fifths of them present only once. Sequencing was carried out using peripheral blood. These receptors came from a human donor in a cohort sampled during active COVID-19.

V and J are TRBV7-3 and TRBJ1-1, with 9 bases fitting TRBD1. V trimming: 5 bases; J trimming: 3 bases; junction bases outside the gene matches: 1. Germline CDR1 and CDR2: SGHTA and FQGTGA. This CDR3 has 13 residues. The CDR3, as DNA: TGTGCCAGCAGCAGACAGGGGGACACTGAAGCTTTCTTT. Its translation is CASSRQGDTEAFF. Full variable domain (outside the CDR3, taken from reference TRBV7-3 and TRBJ1-1): GAGVSQTPSNKVTEKGKYVELRCDPISGHTALYWYRQSLGQGPEFLIYFQGTGAADDSGLPNDRFFAVRPEGSVSTLKIQRTERGDSAVYLCASSRQGDTEAFFGQGTRLTVV.

This clone was counted a few times. V is TRBV5-1 and J is TRBJ2-5; 7 bases fit TRBD2. Germline values: CDR1 SGHRS, CDR2 YFSETQ. V shed 2 bases and J 5 bases; nucleotides not matched to a gene: 3. The CDR3 has 13 amino acids. The CDR3 spells CASSLRGGETQYF. The CDR3 region has the DNA TGCGCCAGCAGCTTAAGGGGAGGGGAGACCCAGTACTTC.

J is TRBJ2-3 and V is TRBV5-1; D is unresolved. This CDR3 is built from 14 residues. V gave up 0 bases and J gave up 3 bases, with 8 bases separating them. Germline CDR1 SGHRS, CDR2 YFSETQ. This chain's CDR3 is CASSLGQETDTQYF. DNA of the CDR3: TGCGCCAGCAGCTTGGGTCAGGAAACAGATACGCAGTATTTT.

With respect to this clone: One junction end does not reproduce the germline sequence, and a read error may be involved. J is TRBJ2-3 and V is TRBV25-1, with 8 bases fitting TRBD2. From germline, CDR1 is MGHDK and CDR2 SYGVNS. There are 17 residues in the CDR3. CDR3 protein: CASSEELAGYYTYTQYF. The CDR3 bases are TGTGCCAGCAGTGAAGAATTAGCGGGGTATTACACATATACGCAGTATTTT.

This chain joins TRBV5-1 and TRBJ2-5; no clear D gene. This CDR3 contains 14 residues. Looked up from germline, CDR1 is SGHRS and CDR2 is YFSETQ. Trimming took 0 bases from V and 4 from J, leaving 10 bases between them. This CDR3 is CASSLAPTVETQYF. For the CDR3, the DNA is TGCGCCAGCAGCTTGGCTCCCACGGTAGAGACCCAGTACTTC.

The genes are TRBV3-1 (or the pseudogene TRBV3-2) and TRBJ1-3; D gene unclear. Germline assignment: CDR1 LGHDT and CDR2 YNNKEL (reference sequence). V was pared by 0 bases and J by 0 bases, with 9 bases between. This CDR3 region has 16 residues. DNA of the CDR3: TGTGCCAGCAGCCAAGAGGAAAGCGACTCTGGAAACACCATATATTTT. It encodes CASSQEESDSGNTIYF.